The 17 T cell receptor beta chains given below trace back to one sample, sequenced in a study of cytomegalovirus exposure and HLA in healthy donors. PCR was performed using 60 Vbeta and 13 Jbeta primers. Sequenced by immunoSEQ multiplex PCR; TCRdb stores in-frame clones only, minus some. The table records over 100,000 clones, around 70% of them present only once. Sequenced input: PBMCs. These receptor sequences come from a man under 40 in good health and CMV-seropositive.

This chain joins TRBV20-1 and TRBJ2-1; a possible D gene is TRBD2 (5 bases). The germline V and J ends were trimmed by 3 bases and 5 bases, with 5 bases remaining between them. The CDR3 runs to 11 residues. Germline assignment: CDR1 DFQATT and CDR2 SNEGSKA (reference sequence). The CDR3: CSARRDNEQFF. For the CDR3, the DNA is TGCAGTGCTAGGCGGGACAATGAGCAGTTCTTC.

The chain couples TRBV7-9 to TRBJ1-1; D perhaps matches TRBD1 (5 bases). The CDR3 spans 16 residues. CDR1 and CDR2 (germline): SEHNR, FQNEAQ (reference sequence). The V end lost 4 bases, the J end lost 0 bases, and 15 bases lay between the germline ends. The DNA for the CDR3 is TGTGCCAGCAGCTCCGCCCGACAGTACATGAACACTGAAGCTTTCTTT. Protein product: CASSSARQYMNTEAFF.

CDR3 residues: CASSTRQGAANEQYV. In DNA form, the CDR3 reads TGTGCCAGCAGTACCCGACAGGGGGCGGCCAACGAGCAGTACGTC. The rearrangement links TRBV28 to TRBJ2-7; 10 positions agree with TRBD1. This CDR3 has 15 residues. Germline CDR1 and CDR2: MDHEN and SYDVKM. The V gene end was trimmed by 5 bases and the J gene end by 5 bases; junction bases not matched to a gene: 9.

This clone occurred a few times. Written as DNA, the CDR3 is TGTGCCGGATGGACAGCCCTTCCTAACTATGGCTACACCTTC. This gives the protein CAGWTALPNYGYTF. The chain joins TRBV6-1 to TRBJ1-2; a weak D match, TRBD1 (6 bases). From germline, CDR1 is MNHNS and CDR2 SASEGT. The CDR3 covers 14 residues. The V and J ends lost 11 bases and 0 bases respectively, with 16 bases between them.

This clone has only one observation. The rearrangement uses TRBV5-4 and TRBJ1-2; D unclear. The V gene's germline CDR1 is SGHNT and CDR2 YYREEE (reference sequence). V shed 4 bases and J shed 0 bases, with 10 bases lying between them. The CDR3 is made up of 14 amino acids. CDR3 DNA: TGTGCCAGCAGCCCTCCAGGTTCTAACTATGGCTACACCTTC. Encoded protein: CASSPPGSNYGYTF. Complete variable domain (other parts from reference TRBV5-4 and TRBJ1-2): ETGVTQSPTHLIKTRGQQVTLRCSSQSGHNTVSWYQQALGQGPQFIFQYYREEENGRGNFPPRFSGLQFPNYSSELNVNALELDDSALYLCASSPPGSNYGYTFGSGTRLTVV.

V and J are TRBV7-2 and TRBJ2-3; D ambiguous. Trimming left V 2 bases short and J 2 bases short, with 2 bases between. Per germline, CDR1 SGHTA and CDR2 FQGNSA. CDR3 length: 12 residues. CDR3 region: CASSLYTDTQYF. Written as DNA, the CDR3 is TGTGCCAGCAGCTTATACACAGATACGCAGTATTTT.

The chain links TRBV9 to TRBJ1-1; D remains ambiguous. The ends were cut back, 0 bases at V and 0 bases at J, with 9 bases in the middle. The germline V gene encodes CDR1 SGDLS and CDR2 YYNGEE. The length of the CDR3 is 15 residues. DNA of the CDR3: TGTGCCAGCAGCGTAGGTTACAGCCTGAACACTGAAGCTTTCTTT. This encodes CASSVGYSLNTEAFF.

This rearrangement joins TRBV5-1 to TRBJ1-2, with D possibly TRBD1 on 6 matching bases. The CDR3 has 15 residues. The V and J ends lost 4 bases and 4 bases respectively, with 17 bases between them. Germline lookup yields CDR1 SGHRS and CDR2 YFSETQ. The CDR3, as DNA: TGCGCCAGCAGCCTGGACAGCCAAGTCCCCTATGGCTACACCTTC. Its protein product is CASSLDSQVPYGYTF. The full variable domain, completed using reference TRBV5-1 and TRBJ1-2, is KAGVTQTPRYLIKTRGQQVTLSCSPISGHRSVSWYQQTPGQGLQFLFEYFSETQRNKGNFPGRFSGRQFSNSRSEMNVSTLELGDSALYLCASSLDSQVPYGYTFGSGTRLTVV.

This clone was counted between two and nine times. The chain is built from TRBV10-3 and TRBJ2-1, with TRBD2 identical over 14 bases. Germline loops: CDR1 ENHRY, CDR2 SYGVKD. Trimming at V came to 6 bases and at J to 8 bases, leaving 3 bases not matched to a gene. This CDR3 is 14 amino acids long. The CDR3 spells CAIRTSGGDHEQFF. The CDR3 nucleotides read TGTGCCATCAGGACTAGCGGGGGGGACCATGAGCAGTTCTTC.

The chain joins TRBV6-5 to TRBJ2-7, with 9 bases fitting TRBD1. Germline CDR1 and CDR2: MNHEY and SVGAGI. Losses at the gene ends were 6 bases for V and 4 bases for J; bases not matched to a gene: 4. There are 13 residues in the CDR3. The CDR3 region is CASSPTGGYEQYV. The CDR3 DNA sequence: TGTGCCAGCAGCCCGACAGGGGGTTACGAGCAGTACGTC.

J is TRBJ1-4 and V is TRBV4-3, with 11 bases matching TRBD1. V shed 3 bases, J shed 7 bases, and the junction held 4 bases outside the gene matches. Germline CDR1 is LGHNA and CDR2 is YSLEER. The CDR3 is 15 residues long. The CDR3 coding sequence is TGCGCCAGCAGCCAGGACAGGGGGCTTGTTGAAAAACTGTTTTTT. Translated: CASSQDRGLVEKLFF.

By proportion, this clone is medium-sized. The CDR3 DNA reads TGTGCCAGTAGTAGCAGGGGGCCGGAGGAGCAGTACTTC. It yields the protein CASSSRGPEEQYF. J is TRBJ2-7 and V is TRBV19; 8 bases are shared with TRBD1. The junction had 6 bases not matched to a gene; V was cut back by 4 bases and J by 7 bases. Germline assignment: CDR1 LNHDA and CDR2 SQIVND (reference sequence). The CDR3 covers 13 residues.

V and J are TRBV4-2 and TRBJ2-2; TRBD2 might be the D (6 bases). Looked up from germline, CDR1 is LGHNA and CDR2 is YNFKEQ. Trimming removed 0 bases at V and 4 bases at J, with 12 bases between. The CDR3 is 16 amino acids. The CDR3 DNA reads as TGTGCCAGCAGCCAAGAAGGAGGGGCGGGCACCGGGGAGCTGTTTTTT. This encodes CASSQEGGAGTGELFF.

The rearrangement uses TRBV27 and TRBJ2-5; D may be TRBD2 (5 bases). Trimming pared 9 bases from V and 4 bases from J, leaving 6 bases between. The CDR3 spans 10 residues. CDR1 MNHEY and CDR2 SMNVEV come from the germline V gene (reference sequence). CDR3 residues: CASGRETQYF. The CDR3 DNA reads TGTGCCAGTGGGAGAGAGACCCAGTACTTC.

This sequence joins TRBV5-1 and TRBJ1-1; D ambiguous. Germline lookup yields CDR1 SGHRS and CDR2 YFSETQ. This CDR3 comprises 14 residues. V shed 0 bases and J shed 7 bases, with 13 bases lying between them. As DNA, the CDR3 is TGCGCCAGCAGCTTGGGGCAGGCGTTAAATGAAGCTTTCTTT. Translated, it gives CASSLGQALNEAFF.

V is TRBV29-1 and J is TRBJ1-1; maybe TRBD1 (5 bases). The length of the CDR3 is 13 residues. The germline V gene encodes CDR1 SQVTM and CDR2 ANQGSEA. V was cut by 3 bases and J by 1 base, with 9 bases left in between. Here the CDR3 reads CSVEGHWNTEAFF. The CDR3 nucleotides read TGCAGCGTTGAGGGGCACTGGAACACTGAAGCTTTCTTT.

As concerns this clone: The same CDR3 also results from other DNA sequences found in this sample. This chain links TRBV27 with TRBJ2-2; a possible D gene is TRBD2 (7 bases). The V end lost 2 bases, the J end lost 0 bases, and 19 bases lay between the germline ends. CDR1 is MNHEY and CDR2 is SMNVEV in the germline V gene (reference sequence). CDR3 length: 19 amino acids. CDR3 residues: CASSLGRGNRWSNTGELFF. In DNA form, the CDR3 reads TGTGCCAGCAGTTTAGGGAGGGGGAATCGGTGGTCGAACACCGGGGAGCTGTTTTTT.